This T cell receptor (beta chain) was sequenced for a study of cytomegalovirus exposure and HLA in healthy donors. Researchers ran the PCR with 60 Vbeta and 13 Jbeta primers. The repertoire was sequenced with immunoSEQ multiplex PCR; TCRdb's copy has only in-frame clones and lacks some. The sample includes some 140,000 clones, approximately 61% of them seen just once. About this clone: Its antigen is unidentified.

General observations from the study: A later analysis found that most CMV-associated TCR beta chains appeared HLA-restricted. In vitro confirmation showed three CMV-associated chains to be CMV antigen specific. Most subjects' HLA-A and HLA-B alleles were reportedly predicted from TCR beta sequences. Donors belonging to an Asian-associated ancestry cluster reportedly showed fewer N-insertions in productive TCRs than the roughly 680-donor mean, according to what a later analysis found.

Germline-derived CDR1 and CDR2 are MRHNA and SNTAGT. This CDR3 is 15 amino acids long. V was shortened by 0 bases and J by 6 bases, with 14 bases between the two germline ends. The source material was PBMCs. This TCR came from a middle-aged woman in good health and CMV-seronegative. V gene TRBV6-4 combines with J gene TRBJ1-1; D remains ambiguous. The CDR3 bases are TGTGCCAGCAGTGACTCGCCAGGCAACGCTGCTGAAGCTTTCTTT. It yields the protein CASSDSPGNAAEAFF.